The next 19 T cell receptor beta chains were all read from a single sample in a study of T cells in Graves' hyperthyroidism and ophthalmopathy. Amplified TCR beta CDR3 regions derived from RNA transcripts. The TCR CDR3 first-round RT-PCR relied on the HTBI primer set. TCRdb reprocessed the multiplex PCR reads via MiXCR and lists one record per CDR3 protein. Found here are around 200,000 distinct CDR3 sequences, 15% to 20% of them singletons; the top ten hold approximately 40%. The sequenced sample was blood. The receptor set was obtained from a man between 35 and 55 years old with Graves' hyperthyroidism.

This clonotype was seen at least ten times. V is TRBV20-1 and J is TRBJ1-5; 7 nucleotides align to TRBD1. V dropped 0 bases and J dropped 7; count of bases not matched to a gene: 6. The CDR3 is made up of 14 amino acids. CDR1 and CDR2 from the germline V gene are DFQATT and SNEGSKA (reference sequence). CDR3: CSARDLGGPQPQHF. CDR3 nucleotides: TGCAGTGCTAGAGATCTAGGGGGCCCCCAGCCCCAGCATTTT.

This clonotype was counted ten times or more. The chain links TRBV5-8 to TRBJ1-1; D possibly corresponds to TRBD1 (5 bases). Germline values: CDR1 SGHTS, CDR2 YDEGEE. The CDR3 is made up of 14 amino acids. Trimming removed 3 bases at V and 0 bases at J, with 9 bases between. CDR3 sequence (DNA): TGTGCCAGCAGCTCCAGGGCAATGAACACTGAAGCTTTCTTT. This encodes CASSSRAMNTEAFF. Based on the CDR3 plus reference TRBV5-8 and TRBJ1-1, the full variable domain is EAGVTQSPTHLIKTRGQQATLRCSPISGHTSVYWYQQALGLGLQFLLWYDEGEERNRGNFPPRFSGRQFPNYSSELNVNALELEDSALYLCASSSRAMNTEAFFGQGTRLTVV.

This clonotype was seen repeatedly, ten times or more. The chain has TRBV7-2 and TRBJ2-7; maybe TRBD1 (5 bases). V was trimmed by 0 bases and J by 4 bases, leaving 7 bases between them. Germline CDR1 is SGHTA and CDR2 is FQGNSA. This CDR3 contains 13 residues. CDR3 protein: CASSLAPGYEQYF. In DNA, the CDR3 is TGTGCCAGCAGCTTAGCGCCAGGGTACGAGCAGTACTTC.

This clonotype has just one count. The chain combines TRBV20-1 with TRBJ2-3; 12 positions match TRBD2. Per the germline V gene, CDR1 is DFQATT and CDR2 is SNEGSKA (reference sequence). The CDR3 length is 14 residues. The trim removed 5 bases at V and 5 bases at J, leaving 5 bases unmatched. The CDR3 sequence is CSAGLAGGLDTQYF. The CDR3 DNA follows: TGCAGTGCTGGGCTAGCGGGGGGGCTAGATACGCAGTATTTT.

Concerning this clonotype: The junction differs from germline at one of its ends, possibly a read error. The chain combines TRBV11-3 with TRBJ2-1; tentative D call: TRBD2 (7 bases). The CDR3 covers 16 residues. Germline assignment: CDR1 SGHNT and CDR2 YENEEA. CDR3 DNA: TGTGCCAGCAGCTTAGGGGGGGGACACTCCTACAATAAGCAGCTCTTC. This sequence encodes CASSLGGGHSYNKQLF.

This clonotype was counted many times. The DNA for the CDR3 is TGTGCCAGCAGCTTGCAATTCGGTTCACCCCTCCACTTT. Its protein is CASSLQFGSPLHF. The chain combines TRBV7-6 with TRBJ1-6, with D unclear. V was clipped by 3 bases and J by 9 bases, with 9 bases between them. Germline V gene sequence: CDR1 SGHVS, CDR2 FNYEAQ. The CDR3 has 13 residues.

This clonotype appeared many times. The rearrangement joins TRBV28 to TRBJ2-5, with 8 bases fitting TRBD2. Trimming removed 2 bases from V and 5 bases from J; junction bases left unmatched: 4. The CDR3 extends over 14 amino acids. Germline CDR1 reads MDHEN; CDR2 reads SYDVKM. CDR3 amino acids: CASSLRGGRETQYF. CDR3 nucleotide sequence: TGTGCCAGCAGTTTACGGGGGGGCCGGGAGACCCAGTACTTC.

This clonotype was recorded at least ten times. The chain employs TRBV7-2 and TRBJ1-1; 11 positions match TRBD1. Trimming cost V 4 bases and J 5 bases; bases outside gene matches: 6. Germline CDR1 reads SGHTA; CDR2 reads FQGNSA. This CDR3 has 15 amino acids. CDR3 residues: CASSSPDRGRTEAFF. CDR3 in DNA: TGTGCCAGCAGCTCACCGGACAGGGGGCGAACTGAAGCTTTCTTT.

This clonotype has ten or more counts. The V gene is TRBV7-9, the J gene TRBJ1-4, with TRBD1 as a possible D gene (5 bases). Germline assignment: CDR1 SEHNR and CDR2 FQNEAQ (reference sequence). Deletions cut 3 bases from V and 8 bases from J, with 10 bases between. The CDR3 spans 13 residues. CDR3 in amino acids: CASSFQGGEKLFF. The CDR3 DNA reads TGTGCCAGCAGCTTTCAGGGTGGCGAAAAACTGTTTTTT. Variable domain in full (rest from reference TRBV7-9 and TRBJ1-4): DTGVSQNPRHKITKRGQNVTFRCDPISEHNRLYWYRQTLGQGPEFLTYFQNEAQLEKSRLLSDRFSAERPKGSFSTLEIQRTEQGDSAMYLCASSFQGGEKLFFGSGTQLSVL.

This clonotype occurred many times. The chain links TRBV18 to TRBJ2-7; TRBD2 is a possible D gene (6 bases). Looked up from germline, CDR1 is KGHSH and CDR2 is LQKENI. The CDR3 has 13 amino acids. V lost 5 bases to trimming and J lost 2 bases, with 10 bases between them. The CDR3: CASSTGGAYEQYF. The CDR3 DNA sequence: TGTGCCAGCTCAACTGGCGGGGCCTACGAGCAGTACTTC.

This clonotype was seen more than once but under ten times. This chain connects TRBV5-4 to TRBJ2-1; 10 bases fit TRBD2. The V gene end was trimmed by 5 bases and the J gene end by 1 base; junction bases not matched to a gene: 6. In germline, CDR1 is SGHNT, CDR2 YYREEE (reference sequence). This CDR3 region has 16 residues. CDR3 DNA: TGTGCCAGCAGTTCCGGGACTAGCGTTTCCTACAATGAGCAGTTCTTC. It is translated as CASSSGTSVSYNEQFF.

The chain couples TRBV2 to TRBJ2-5; 14 nucleotides line up with TRBD2. The germline V gene encodes CDR1 SNHLY and CDR2 FYNNEI. This CDR3 is 13 amino acids long. The ends lost 10 bases at V and 8 bases at J; junction bases unmatched: 6. For the CDR3, the DNA is TGTGCCACCAAGGGGACTAGCGGGGGAACCCAGTACTTC. It codes for CATKGTSGGTQYF.

The sample holds many counts of this clonotype. The V call is TRBV30, the J call TRBJ2-1, with unresolved D. CDR3 length equals 12 residues. V lost 1 base, J lost 10 bases, and 11 bases lay in between. CDR1 is GTSNPN and CDR2 is SVGIG in the germline V gene (reference sequence). CDR3 in DNA: TGTGCCTGGAGTGACAACAGATACGAGCAGTTCTTC. Amino acid sequence: CAWSDNRYEQFF.

V gene TRBV20-1 combines with J gene TRBJ2-5; the match to TRBD2 covers 8 bases. The ends lost 6 bases at V and 5 bases at J; junction bases unmatched: 11. The CDR3 runs to 14 residues. CDR1 is DFQATT and CDR2 is SNEGSKA in the germline V gene (reference sequence). The CDR3 DNA follows: TGCAGTGCCTCTCTCCATGCGGGGGGCGAGACCCAGTACTTC. Residues: CSASLHAGGETQYF.

This clonotype was detected a few times. Here the CDR3 DNA reads TGTGCCAGTAGGGGGTTTGCCCAAGAGACCCAGTACTTC. Translating gives CASRGFAQETQYF. The rearrangement links TRBV19 to TRBJ2-5; D is unclear. Germline assignment: CDR1 LNHDA and CDR2 SQIVND (reference sequence). V was pared by 6 bases and J by 1 base, with 9 bases between. The CDR3 extends over 13 amino acids.

This clonotype has a count of ten or more. The V call is TRBV3-1, the J call TRBJ2-7, with D possibly being TRBD1 or TRBD2 (5 bases each). Trimming cost V 1 base and J 1 base, with 8 bases left between them. Germline V gene data show CDR1 as LGHDT and CDR2 as YNNKEL (reference sequence). The CDR3 loop spans 14 amino acids. CDR3 region: CASSQAGPSYEQYF. In DNA, the CDR3 is TGTGCCAGCAGCCAAGCGGGACCTTCCTACGAGCAGTACTTC.

CDR3 in amino acids: CASSQDPQGSDTQYF. For the CDR3, the DNA is TGCGCCAGCAGCCAAGATCCCCAGGGCTCAGATACGCAGTATTTT. The chain couples TRBV4-3 to TRBJ2-3; D might be TRBD1 (5 bases). The CDR3 covers 15 residues. The germline V gene has CDR1 LGHNA and CDR2 YSLEER. Trimming took 0 bases from V and 4 from J, leaving 11 bases between them.

The rearrangement uses TRBV5-1 and TRBJ1-1, with 10 bases identical to TRBD1. Germline-derived CDR1 and CDR2 are SGHRS and YFSETQ. The CDR3 is made up of 14 amino acids. The V and J ends lost 4 bases and 7 bases, in that order; junction bases with no gene match: 7. The CDR3 is CASSTPTGGGEAFF. The CDR3 nucleotides read TGCGCCAGCAGCACACCGACAGGGGGCGGTGAAGCTTTCTTT.

In nucleotides, the CDR3 is TGCGCCAGCAGTCCACAGGGGGCCCATGAAAAACTGTTTTTT. Its protein product is CASSPQGAHEKLFF. This rearrangement joins TRBV5-1 to TRBJ1-4; 9 nucleotides agree with TRBD1. V shed 5 bases and J 6 bases; nucleotides not matched to a gene: 5. CDR1 and CDR2 from the germline V gene are SGHRS and YFSETQ. This CDR3 has 14 residues. Complete variable domain (other parts from reference TRBV5-1 and TRBJ1-4): KAGVTQTPRYLIKTRGQQVTLSCSPISGHRSVSWYQQTPGQGLQFLFEYFSETQRNKGNFPGRFSGRQFSNSRSEMNVSTLELGDSALYLCASSPQGAHEKLFFGSGTQLSVL.